This section outlines one T cell receptor beta chain sequence together with its context. The data derive from a study of CD8 T cells in Susac syndrome. Reverse transcription used about 0.45 to 1 ug RNA and random hexamers. The method of amplification for TCR beta CDR3 was immunoSEQ multiplex PCR, covering 54 Vbeta and 13 Jbeta. TCRdb recomputed calls from the immunoSEQ multiplex PCR reads with MiXCR, one row per CDR3 protein. This sample has approximately 200,000 distinct CDR3 sequences, with over 90% found just once. Germline V lookup: CDR1 SGDLS, CDR2 YYNGEE. The CDR3 contains 15 residues. V was cut by 3 bases and J by 1 base, with 13 bases left in between.

Sequenced: CD4+ T cells from PBMCs. This chain uses TRBV9 with TRBJ1-1, with a tentative D call TRBD1 (5 bases). The sequence was obtained from a human donor with multiple sclerosis. DNA for the CDR3: TGTGCCAGCAGCGCTACCGGGACGGCGAACACTGAAGCTTTCTTT. Translating gives CASSATGTANTEAFF.